This T cell receptor (beta chain) was found in a study of tumor-infiltrating lymphocytes in oesophageal squamous cell carcinoma. In this sample, this clonotype turned up a few times. TCRdb itself ran the PCR reads through MiXCR, one entry per CDR3 protein. The sample has under 20,000 distinct CDR3 sequences, under 45% seen once. There are 17 residues in the CDR3. Trimming removed 2 bases from V and 0 bases from J, with 11 bases in between. CDR1 is MNHNY and CDR2 is SVGAGI in the germline V gene (reference sequence). The material sequenced was esophageal tumor tissue. This clonotype was obtained from a male donor with esophageal squamous cell carcinoma. The chain joins TRBV6-6 to TRBJ1-6; D is ambiguous. CDR3 nucleotides: TGTGCCAGCAGTTACGGGCCGCAGAGCTCCTATAATTCACCCCTCCACTTT. It yields the protein CASSYGPQSSYNSPLHF.